This TCR beta chain originates from a study of response to subunit inactivated influenza vaccine. Study-wide points: Researchers suggested that each seasonal influenza vaccination recruits few new T cells.

The CDR3 covers 16 residues. The V and J ends lost 4 bases and 4 bases, in that order; junction bases with no gene match: 7. Germline V CDR1 and CDR2: MDHEN, SYDVKM. A note on this clonotype: Its cognate antigen is unknown.

In TCRdb, the RT-PCR reads were re-called with MiXCR into one record per CDR3 protein. The sample consists of around 540,000 distinct CDR3 sequences, over 9.5% of them appearing once. The J gene is TRBJ2-7, the V gene TRBV28; 13 bases agree with TRBD2. The sample here was PBMCs from blood, taken on the day of vaccination. This TCR came from a man aged 45-65 years who received an inactivated influenza vaccine. CDR3 loop: CASSSAGLAGDYEQYF. The CDR3, as DNA: TGTGCCAGCAGTTCGGCCGGACTAGCGGGAGATTACGAGCAGTACTTC. The full variable domain, its missing parts supplied by reference TRBV28 and TRBJ2-7, is DVKVTQSSRYLVKRTGEKVFLECVQDMDHENMFWYRQDPGLGLRLIYFSYDVKMKEKGDIPEGYSVSREKKERFSLILESASTNQTSMYLCASSSAGLAGDYEQYFGPGTRLTVT.